The entry below gives a single T cell receptor (beta chain) sequence along with its context. The record originates from a study of T cell changes during pregnancy in multiple sclerosis. TCRdb's table, derived via immunoSEQ multiplex PCR, lists solely in-frame clones and lacks some. The sample lists about 44,000 clones; roughly 96% were seen once. The source of this sequence is a female donor with multiple sclerosis, enrolled in a pregnancy study. This specimen consisted of peripheral blood, obtained in the second trimester of pregnancy.

DNA of the CDR3: TGTGCCAGCAGCAAACCACAGGTGGACTATGGCTACACCTTC. Its protein is CASSKPQVDYGYTF. V and J are TRBV7-2 and TRBJ1-2; weak D call: TRBD1 (5 bases). V shed 5 bases and J shed 3 bases, with 13 bases lying between them. Germline V CDR1 and CDR2: SGHTA, FQGNSA. The CDR3 consists of 14 residues.